This TCR beta chain was found in a study of blood T cells in healthy people across ages. Combining a sample-barcoded 5' primer with a J-beta primer mix, a second PCR ran for 7 to 11 cycles. All cDNA molecules were each tagged by a template-switch adaptor with 12 random nucleotides. Individual samples furnished no less than 3 million CDR3-containing paired-end reads apiece. TCRdb analysed the 5' RACE reads with MiXCR anew, one entry per CDR3 protein. This table holds about a million distinct CDR3 sequences, under 40% found once. V lost 5 bases to trimming and J lost 6 bases; unmatched junction nucleotides: 6. Per the germline V gene, CDR1 is SNHLY and CDR2 is FYNNEI. The CDR3 has 13 amino acids. The sample holds a few counts of this clonotype. Its antigen is not identified. Overall study findings and caveats: Bulk PBMC profiling left naive and antigen-experienced comparisons inconclusive.

Sequencing input: blood. This sequence joins TRBV2 and TRBJ1-2; 7 positions agree with TRBD1. The clonotype comes from a man younger than 35 in good health. This CDR3 is CASSTGTENGYTF. CDR3 nucleotide sequence: TGTGCCAGCAGTACCGGGACAGAAAATGGCTACACCTTC.